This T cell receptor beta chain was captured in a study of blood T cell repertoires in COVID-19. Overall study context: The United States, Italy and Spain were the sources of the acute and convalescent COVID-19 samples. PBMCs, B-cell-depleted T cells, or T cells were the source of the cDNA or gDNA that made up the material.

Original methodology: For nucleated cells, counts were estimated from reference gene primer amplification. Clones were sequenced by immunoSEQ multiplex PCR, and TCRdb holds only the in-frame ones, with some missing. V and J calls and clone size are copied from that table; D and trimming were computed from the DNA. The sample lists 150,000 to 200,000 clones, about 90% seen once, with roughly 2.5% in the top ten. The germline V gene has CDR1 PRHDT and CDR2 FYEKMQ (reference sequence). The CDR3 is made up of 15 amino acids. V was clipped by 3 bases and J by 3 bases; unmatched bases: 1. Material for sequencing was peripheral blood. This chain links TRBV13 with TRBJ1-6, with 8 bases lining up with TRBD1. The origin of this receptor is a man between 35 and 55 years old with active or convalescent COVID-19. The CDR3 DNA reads TGTGCCAGCAGCTTGGGGACAGGCTATAATTCACCCCTCCACTTT. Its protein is CASSLGTGYNSPLHF.